At least ten counts were recorded for the clone carrying this T cell receptor (beta chain). Its antigen is unknown. These data are taken from a study of breast tumors, draining lymph nodes, adjacent tissues. Study findings and constraints: The lymph node origin of tumor T cells was framed as consistent with a hypothesis, not demonstrated.

V lost 4 bases, J lost 3 bases, and 12 bases lay in between. Germline CDR1 is SNHLY and CDR2 is FYNNEI. The CDR3 is 14 residues long. From the multiplex PCR reads, TCRdb called clonotypes with MiXCR, one entry per CDR3 protein. The profile shows 150,000 to 200,000 distinct CDR3 sequences, approximately 30% of them singletons. The lymph nodes were axillary draining lymph nodes from breast cancer patients. J is TRBJ1-2 and V is TRBV2; D is perhaps TRBD1 (5 bases). This clonotype originated in a female donor with breast cancer. Some clones in this sample may be carry-over from other donors' samples. Sequencing was carried out using axillary lymph node tissue. CDR3 sequence reads: CASSVGLHDYGYTF. The CDR3 DNA sequence: TGTGCCAGCAGTGTGGGACTGCATGACTATGGCTACACCTTC.